What follows are 27 T cell receptor beta chains derived from one specimen sequenced in a study of cytotoxic CD8 clonotypes in ibrutinib-treated CLL. The table came from immunoSEQ multiplex PCR; TCRdb's copy has only in-frame clones and leaves some out. The sample records nearly 100,000 clones, 70% to 80% being singletons. Sequenced here: PBMCs, sampled after 12 months of ibrutinib treatment. Source of these receptors: a human donor with chronic lymphocytic leukemia.

The chain recombines TRBV10-3 with TRBJ2-7; possible D gene TRBD2, 5 bases. Trimming took off 11 bases at V and 5 bases at J, with 19 bases between the two ends. CDR1 and CDR2 (germline): ENHRY, SYGVKD. CDR3 length: 13 residues. The CDR3 coding sequence is TGTGCCTCCGCCCCTCTCCGGGGAGACGAGCAGTACTTC. This sequence encodes CASAPLRGDEQYF.

This rearrangement joins TRBV5-1 to TRBJ1-3; D perhaps matches TRBD1 (6 bases). The CDR3 has 13 residues. Trimming took 2 bases from V and 8 from J, leaving 11 bases between them. Germline V gene sequence: CDR1 SGHRS, CDR2 YFSETQ. The CDR3 is CASSFEGGDTIYF. In nucleotides, the CDR3 is TGCGCCAGCAGCTTCGAAGGGGGGGACACCATATATTTT. The variable domain in full, with the rest retrieved from reference TRBV5-1 and TRBJ1-3, is KAGVTQTPRYLIKTRGQQVTLSCSPISGHRSVSWYQQTPGQGLQFLFEYFSETQRNKGNFPGRFSGRQFSNSRSEMNVSTLELGDSALYLCASSFEGGDTIYFGEGSWLTVV.

The chain couples TRBV5-1 to TRBJ1-1, with D unclear. The length of the CDR3 is 13 residues. Trimming took off 3 bases at V and 1 base at J, with 7 bases between the two ends. In germline, CDR1 is SGHRS, CDR2 YFSETQ. CDR3: CASSSEANTEAFF. The DNA for the CDR3 is TGCGCCAGCAGCTCGGAGGCGAACACTGAAGCTTTCTTT.

The rearrangement links TRBV6-1 to TRBJ2-3; weak D call: TRBD2 (6 bases). Trimming stripped 10 bases from V and 5 bases from J, with 19 bases between. Germline CDR1 MNHNS, CDR2 SASEGT. The CDR3 runs 14 residues. The CDR3 DNA follows: TGTGCCACCGTCCGGGGGTCTCAGGTAGATACGCAGTATTTT. This translates into CATVRGSQVDTQYF.

The sample holds a few counts of this clone. The rearrangement links TRBV30 to TRBJ1-5, with D tentatively TRBD1 (6 bases). V was cut by 2 bases and J by 6 bases, with 23 bases left in between. The CDR3 covers 17 residues. Germline CDR1 is GTSNPN and CDR2 is SVGIG (reference sequence). The CDR3 region has the DNA TGTGCCTGGAGTAACAAAATCACCACAGGGTATGGTCAGCCCCAGCATTTT. Residues: CAWSNKITTGYGQPQHF.

In its sample, this clone was seen a few times. V is TRBV10-2 and J is TRBJ1-2; D remains unclear. Germline CDR1 reads WSHSY; CDR2 reads SAAADI. This CDR3 contains 13 residues. The V and J ends lost 3 bases and 0 bases respectively, with 5 bases between them. The CDR3 DNA reads as TGCGCCAGCAGTGATTGGGCTAACTATGGCTACACCTTC. Translation gives CASSDWANYGYTF.

This clone occurred a few times. The J gene is TRBJ1-2, the V gene TRBV6-5; tentative D call: TRBD1 (5 bases). This CDR3 has 11 residues. V was cut by 11 bases and J by 3 bases, with 10 bases left in between. Germline V gene sequence: CDR1 MNHEY, CDR2 SVGAGI. The CDR3 DNA sequence: TGTGCCGCTGGCAGGGACTATGGCTACACCTTC. This translates into CAAGRDYGYTF.

J is TRBJ1-3 and V is TRBV7-9; 7 bases line up with TRBD1. The CDR3 runs to 14 residues. V was clipped by 5 bases and J by 4 bases; unmatched bases: 5. The germline CDR1 and CDR2 sequences are SEHNR and FQNEAQ (reference sequence). Here the CDR3 reads CASSTTGSGNTIYF. The CDR3 nucleotides read TGTGCCAGCAGCACGACAGGGTCAGGAAACACCATATATTTT.

The chain links TRBV29-1 to TRBJ2-1, with 11 bases fitting TRBD2. This CDR3 has 16 amino acids. The trim removed 0 bases at V and 16 bases at J, leaving 17 bases unmatched. Germline V CDR1 and CDR2: SQVTM, ANQGSEA. CDR3 nucleotide sequence: TGCAGCGTTGAAGATCGAGACTTCCCGCTAGCGGGGGGCCCTTTCTTC. This codes for CSVEDRDFPLAGGPFF.

This rearrangement joins TRBV11-2 to TRBJ1-4, with D unresolved. V was cut by 1 base and J by 8 bases, with 11 bases left in between. The CDR3 totals 14 residues. Germline V lookup: CDR1 SGHAT, CDR2 FQNNGV. The DNA of the CDR3 is TGTGCCAGCAGCTTAGGGCGACAATCCGAAAAACTGTTTTTT. Protein sequence: CASSLGRQSEKLFF.

The chain has TRBV4-1 and TRBJ2-5; D remains unclear. The CDR3 has 15 amino acids. Germline V gene data show CDR1 as MGHRA and CDR2 as YSYEKL. The V gene lost 1 base and the J gene lost 3 bases, with 12 bases spanning the gap. The CDR3 is CASSQGPHLEETQYF. CDR3 nucleotide sequence: TGCGCCAGCAGCCAAGGCCCTCATTTAGAAGAGACCCAGTACTTC.

On this clone: The identical CDR3 is also encoded by other nucleotide sequences in the sample. The chain carries TRBV7-2 and TRBJ2-5; D possibly uses TRBD1 or TRBD2 (5 bases each). The ends were cut back, 0 bases at V and 4 bases at J, with 9 bases in the middle. The CDR3 length is 14 residues. Germline V gene lookup returns CDR1 SGHTA and CDR2 FQGNSA. Here the CDR3 DNA reads TGTGCCAGCAGCTTAGCAGTGGGACGAGAGACCCAGTACTTC. Protein product: CASSLAVGRETQYF.

This clone has a handful of counts. The chain uses TRBV5-5 and TRBJ1-1; D might be TRBD1 (5 bases). Per germline, CDR1 SGHKS and CDR2 YYEKEE (reference sequence). CDR3 size: 16 residues. Trimming shortened V by 4 bases and J by 4 bases, and 20 bases separated the two germline ends. DNA of the CDR3: TGTGCCAGCAGCCGGGACGTCCGGTTGGATGTCACTGAAGCTTTCTTT. Translating gives CASSRDVRLDVTEAFF. Full variable domain (missing parts from reference TRBV5-5 and TRBJ1-1): DAGVTQSPTHLIKTRGQQVTLRCSPISGHKSVSWYQQVLGQGPQFIFQYYEKEERGRGNFPDRFSARQFPNYSSELNVNALLLGDSALYLCASSRDVRLDVTEAFFGQGTRLTVV.

This chain joins TRBV7-2 and TRBJ2-5, with unresolved D. There are 11 residues in the CDR3. V lost 7 bases, J lost 5 bases, and 8 bases lay in between. From germline, CDR1 is SGHTA and CDR2 FQGNSA. DNA for the CDR3: TGTGCCAGCACCCCCGGGGAGACCCAGTACTTC. As protein: CASTPGETQYF.

The J gene is TRBJ2-5, the V gene TRBV27, with D possibly being TRBD1 or TRBD2 (7 bases each). The CDR3 sequence is 15 residues long. Per germline, CDR1 MNHEY and CDR2 SMNVEV (reference sequence). V lost 2 bases, J lost 4 bases, and 14 bases lay in between. Here the CDR3 DNA reads TGTGCCAGCAGTTTACGGGGAGGGGGCGGAGAGACCCAGTACTTC. Translation gives CASSLRGGGGETQYF.

The sample holds one count of this clone. V gene TRBV27 combines with J gene TRBJ2-6, with a weak D call TRBD1 (6 bases). Germline V CDR1 and CDR2: MNHEY, SMNVEV (reference sequence). Trimming removed 3 bases at V and 2 bases at J, with 14 bases between. There are 17 residues in the CDR3. The CDR3 coding sequence is TGTGCCAGCAGTTTGGGGGCCCCGGGGACTGGGGCCAACGTCCTGACTTTC. It yields the protein CASSLGAPGTGANVLTF.

The V and J genes are TRBV10-1 and TRBJ2-1, with D tentatively TRBD2 (5 bases). The length of the CDR3 is 15 residues. The germline gives CDR1 WNHNN, CDR2 SYGVQD (reference sequence). With 3 bases removed from V and 2 bases from J, the gap between germline ends came to 11 bases. Written as DNA, the CDR3 is TGCGCCAGCAGTGATACCGGGAAAACCTACAATGAGCAGTTCTTC. Its protein product is CASSDTGKTYNEQFF.

The V call is TRBV7-6, the J call TRBJ2-6; no firm D call. Trimming cost V 5 bases and J 3 bases, with 5 bases left between them. The CDR3 extends over 13 amino acids. Germline CDR1 and CDR2: SGHVS and FNYEAQ. The CDR3 here is CASSPGGANVLTF. The CDR3 nucleotides read TGTGCCAGCAGCCCCGGTGGGGCCAACGTCCTGACTTTC.

This chain connects TRBV28 to TRBJ1-4; no definite D call. The CDR3 has 14 residues. CDR1 and CDR2 from the germline V gene are MDHEN and SYDVKM. Trimming cost V 0 bases and J 0 bases, with 2 bases left between them. The CDR3 coding sequence is TGTGCCAGCAGTTTATGGTCAACTAATGAAAAACTGTTTTTT. Translated: CASSLWSTNEKLFF.

In its sample, this clone was seen once. The chain joins TRBV29-1 to TRBJ1-1; tentatively, D is TRBD1 (6 bases). The CDR3 is made up of 13 amino acids. Germline CDR1 SQVTM, CDR2 ANQGSEA. Deletions cut 7 bases from V and 0 bases from J, with 12 bases between. Here the CDR3 reads CSAKAGVNTEAFF. Written as DNA, the CDR3 is TGCAGCGCAAAGGCAGGGGTGAACACTGAAGCTTTCTTT.

Points on this clone: At the DNA level, this CDR3 is encoded by other sequences in the same sample as well. The CDR3 loop is CASSQDRTYEQYF. DNA for the CDR3: TGCGCCAGCAGCCAAGATCGAACCTACGAGCAGTACTTC. The V call is TRBV4-3, the J call TRBJ2-7; no firm D call. Germline CDR1 is LGHNA and CDR2 is YSLEER. V was shortened by 0 bases and J by 2 bases, with 5 bases between the two germline ends. CDR3 length: 13 residues.

The table lists this clone with a count of one. The chain couples TRBV5-5 to TRBJ1-2; possible D gene TRBD1, 6 bases. The CDR3 spans 14 residues. Trimming shortened V by 6 bases and J by 7 bases, and 19 bases separated the two germline ends. Germline-derived CDR1 and CDR2 are SGHKS and YYEKEE (reference sequence). Here the CDR3 DNA reads TGTGCCAGCACCATGACAGCAGGGGTCGGTGGCTACACCTTC. It codes for CASTMTAGVGGYTF.

The chain combines TRBV4-2 with TRBJ1-1, with D maybe TRBD1 (5 bases). Germline V gene data show CDR1 as LGHNA and CDR2 as YNFKEQ. Trimming left V 4 bases short and J 6 bases short, with 18 bases between. The CDR3 consists of 15 residues. CDR3 bases: TGTGCCAGCAGCCTCTCCTCGGGACGAATATCTGAAGCTTTCTTT. It specifies CASSLSSGRISEAFF.

The V call is TRBV19, the J call TRBJ2-3, with TRBD1 matching 7 bases. V gave up 9 bases and J gave up 4 bases; unmatched junction bases: 10. Germline V gene sequence: CDR1 LNHDA, CDR2 SQIVND (reference sequence). The CDR3 has 14 amino acids. This CDR3 is CASKAGGGADTQYF. The CDR3 DNA is TGTGCCAGCAAAGCAGGGGGTGGGGCAGATACGCAGTATTTT.

CDR3 amino acids: CASSLVGGRAFF. The CDR3 bases are TGTGCCAGCAGTTTAGTGGGGGGTCGGGCTTTCTTT. This chain uses TRBV27 with TRBJ1-1; D is perhaps TRBD1 (5 bases). CDR3 length: 12 residues. The V gene lost 2 bases and the J gene lost 11 bases, with 12 bases spanning the gap. CDR1 is MNHEY, CDR2 SMNVEV, per germline (reference sequence).

The chain carries TRBV20-1 and TRBJ2-7; D not resolved. Germline CDR1 and CDR2: DFQATT and SNEGSKA (reference sequence). The CDR3 has 11 amino acids. Deletions cut 5 bases from V and 8 bases from J, with 13 bases between. CDR3: CSAETGPQQYF. Written as DNA, the CDR3 is TGCAGTGCTGAGACTGGACCCCAGCAGTACTTC.

V gene TRBV7-8 combines with J gene TRBJ2-7, with D tentatively TRBD2 (6 bases). V shed 5 bases and J shed 0 bases, with 14 bases lying between them. The CDR3 runs to 15 residues. In germline, CDR1 is SGHVS, CDR2 FQNEAQ. The CDR3 loop is CASSPVGGLSYEQYF. The CDR3 nucleotides are TGTGCCAGCAGCCCAGTGGGGGGACTCTCCTACGAGCAGTACTTC.